This T cell receptor (beta chain) was obtained from a study of human T cells and chemical hapten exposure. The study, taken as a whole, reports: Expanded TCRs produced significantly more large CDR3 similarity clusters than controls did.

With respect to this clonotype: As yet, its antigen is unknown.

The time point was: patch test 3, about 24 weeks after DPC sensitization. Regarding treatment: therapeutic diphenylcyclopropenone sensitization with weekly scalp DPC. This CDR3 is built from 13 residues. Germline CDR1 reads DFQATT; CDR2 reads SNEGSKA (reference sequence). V shed 3 bases and J 8 bases; nucleotides not matched to a gene: 3. Via MiXCR, TCRdb re-called the RACE reads, giving one row per CDR3 protein. The sample holds roughly 200,000 distinct CDR3 sequences; about 25% are singletons and the top ten take 2% to 2.5%. The gene calls are TRBV20-1 and TRBJ2-4; 11 nucleotides agree with TRBD2. Here the sequenced sample was whole blood, taken in connection with sensitization to the hapten diphenylcyclopropenone (DPC). This clonotype was sampled from a woman between 40 and 55 years old with alopecia areata. Some clones in this sample may be carry-over from other donors' samples. CDR3 DNA sequence: TGCAGTGCTAGGGGGACTAGCGGAGACATTCAGTACTTC. It encodes CSARGTSGDIQYF.